This entry concerns a single T cell receptor beta chain. Its target is not known. The data are from a study of CD4 T cells in relation to SARS-CoV-2 and coronaviruses. The wider study: ViraFEST: roughly 9-day antigen culture of PBMCs, then TCR beta CDR3 sequencing. Shared crossreactive spike epitopes were mapped to their HLA restriction. General study results and limits: Roughly three fifths of donors had memory CD4+ clonotypes crossrecognizing SARS-CoV-2 and common cold coronavirus spike. No crossreactivity against non-spike viral proteins was tested here.

Using immunoSEQ multiplex PCR, the repertoire was profiled, and TCRdb retains in-frame clones only, with some absent. The profile shows 25,000 to 30,000 clones, 74% of them singletons. Unexposed donor CD4+ T cells date from about 2011-2018, before the COVID-19 pandemic. CD4+ T cells were isolated from the cells after 10 days of culture. Germline-derived CDR1 and CDR2 are SGHTA and FQGNSA. V lost 8 bases, J lost 3 bases, and 11 bases lay in between. This CDR3 is built from 12 residues. This TCR was recovered from a human donor in good health. The J gene is TRBJ2-7, the V gene TRBV7-2, with D unresolved. Sequencing used CD4+ T cells from PBMCs, cultured in vitro. For the CDR3, the DNA is TGTGCCAGCGGAGCTTATCTCTACGAGCAGTACTTC. Translation: CASGAYLYEQYF.